Listed below are T cell receptor beta chains from one sample, sequenced in a study of T-cell memory formation after mild COVID-19. Each CDR3 protein gets one entry after TCRdb re-called the 5' RACE reads with MiXCR. The sample shows approximately 250,000 distinct CDR3 sequences, 15% of them seen only once. Sequenced input: PBMCs or a T cell subset sorted from them (not recorded which). These receptors all stem from an adult woman who had mild COVID-19 (a few samples of this study predate the infection). Cell type and time point are not known. Each CDR3 is given with its conserved first and last residue. D genes are given only for firm matches. Clone size appears in some rows only: once, few, many, or a class for an expanded clone.

v_gene: TRBV6-9
j_gene: TRBJ2-7
abundance: many
d_gene: TRBD1
CDR3nt: TGTGCCAGCAGTTATTCAAATCGGGACAGGGAGGACTACGAGCAGTACTTC
CDR3aa: CASSYSNRDREDYEQYF

v_gene: TRBV12-3/TRBV12-4
j_gene: TRBJ1-5
abundance: few
d_gene: -
CDR3nt: TGTGCCAGCAGTTTAGCGCTTGATAGTAAGAGCAATCAGCCCCAGCATTTT
CDR3aa: CASSLALDSKSNQPQHF

v_gene: TRBV3-1
j_gene: TRBJ2-2
abundance: -
d_gene: -
CDR3nt: TGTGCCAGCGGCCTCCCTGGGGCGGTGAACACCGGGGAGCTGTTTTTT
CDR3aa: CASGLPGAVNTGELFF

v_gene: TRBV24-1
j_gene: TRBJ2-5
abundance: -
d_gene: -
CDR3nt: TGTGCCACCAGTGATCCATGGGTCGGTGGAACCCAGTACTTC
CDR3aa: CATSDPWVGGTQYF

v_gene: TRBV27
j_gene: TRBJ2-7
abundance: -
d_gene: -
CDR3nt: TGTGCCAGTCGAAGGGGCGGGAAATCGATTTACGAGCAGTACTTC
CDR3aa: CASRRGGKSIYEQYF

v_gene: TRBV29-1
j_gene: TRBJ2-3
abundance: few
d_gene: -
CDR3nt: TGCAGCGTTGAAGTACTATATGGCACAGATACGCAGTATTTT
CDR3aa: CSVEVLYGTDTQYF

v_gene: TRBV5-4
j_gene: TRBJ1-2
abundance: -
d_gene: TRBD1
CDR3nt: TGTGCCAGCAGCCTCGACAGGGGGTTGTATGGCTACACCTTC
CDR3aa: CASSLDRGLYGYTF

v_gene: TRBV12-3/TRBV12-4
j_gene: TRBJ2-7
abundance: few
d_gene: -
CDR3nt: TGTGCCAGCAGTTCGGGGACTGGCCTAGGCGAGCAGTACTTC
CDR3aa: CASSSGTGLGEQYF

v_gene: TRBV7-9
j_gene: TRBJ2-1
abundance: -
d_gene: TRBD2
CDR3nt: TGTGCCAGCAGCCCACTAGCGGGAGGAAGCAATGAGCAGTTCTTC
CDR3aa: CASSPLAGGSNEQFF

v_gene: TRBV5-1
j_gene: TRBJ1-4
abundance: few
d_gene: -
CDR3nt: TGCGCCAGCAGCTTGGGCAGGGGTAATGAAAAACTGTTTTTT
CDR3aa: CASSLGRGNEKLFF

v_gene: TRBV7-9
j_gene: TRBJ1-2
abundance: many
d_gene: -
CDR3nt: TGTGCCAGCAGCACGGAGGAACCACTAAGGGGCTACACCTTC
CDR3aa: CASSTEEPLRGYTF

v_gene: TRBV7-2
j_gene: TRBJ1-3
abundance: -
d_gene: -
CDR3nt: TGTGCCAGCGGGAGTGGACGTCAAGGAAACACCATATATTTT
CDR3aa: CASGSGRQGNTIYF

v_gene: TRBV29-1
j_gene: TRBJ2-1
abundance: many
d_gene: -
CDR3nt: TGCAGCGTTCGTCTCAATTACAATGAGCAGTTCTTC
CDR3aa: CSVRLNYNEQFF

v_gene: TRBV30
j_gene: TRBJ2-3
abundance: -
d_gene: -
CDR3nt: TGTGCCTGCCACAGGGCTTCCCCAGATACGCAGTATTTT
CDR3aa: CACHRASPDTQYF

v_gene: TRBV6-6
j_gene: TRBJ1-2
abundance: -
d_gene: -
CDR3nt: TGTGCCAGCAGTTACGGAACCTGGGCGGGCTACACCTTC
CDR3aa: CASSYGTWAGYTF

v_gene: TRBV7-2
j_gene: TRBJ2-1
abundance: many
d_gene: -
CDR3nt: TGTGCCAGCAGCTTATCGGTTAGCTCCTACAATGAGCAGTTCTTC
CDR3aa: CASSLSVSSYNEQFF

v_gene: TRBV6-2/TRBV6-3
j_gene: TRBJ2-7
abundance: few
d_gene: TRBD2
CDR3nt: TGTGCCAGCAGTGCTGCGGCTAGCGGGAGTTTGAGACCCTACGAGCAGTACTTC
CDR3aa: CASSAAASGSLRPYEQYF

v_gene: TRBV6-5
j_gene: TRBJ2-3
abundance: few
d_gene: TRBD2
CDR3nt: TGTGCCAGCAGTGCACGGACTAGCGGGAGAAGTACAGATACGCAGTATTTT
CDR3aa: CASSARTSGRSTDTQYF

v_gene: TRBV5-1
j_gene: TRBJ2-7
abundance: few
d_gene: TRBD1
CDR3nt: TGCGCCAGCAGCGTGGGACAGGCTGGTCCCTCCTACGAGCAGTACTTC
CDR3aa: CASSVGQAGPSYEQYF

v_gene: TRBV7-8
j_gene: TRBJ2-7
abundance: many
d_gene: -
CDR3nt: TGTGCCAGCAGCCCCCCACGGAAAAGCTCCTACGAGCAGTACTTC
CDR3aa: CASSPPRKSSYEQYF

v_gene: TRBV2
j_gene: TRBJ1-5
abundance: -
d_gene: -
CDR3nt: TGTGCCAGCAGAGACGGGAGGAGGGTTCGGCCCCAGCATTTT
CDR3aa: CASRDGRRVRPQHF

v_gene: TRBV29-1
j_gene: TRBJ1-1
abundance: -
d_gene: TRBD1
CDR3nt: TGCAGCGCCACCGAATCGACAGGGAGCACTGAAGCTTTCTTT
CDR3aa: CSATESTGSTEAFF

v_gene: TRBV3-1
j_gene: TRBJ2-7
abundance: few
d_gene: TRBD2
CDR3nt: TGTGCCAGCAGCCCATCTAGCGGGGGAATACTTTACGAGCAGTACTTC
CDR3aa: CASSPSSGGILYEQYF

v_gene: TRBV29-1
j_gene: TRBJ2-1
abundance: few
d_gene: TRBD1
CDR3nt: TGCAGCGTTGGGGACAGGTACAATGAGCAGTTCTTC
CDR3aa: CSVGDRYNEQFF

v_gene: TRBV5-5
j_gene: TRBJ2-1
abundance: few
d_gene: -
CDR3nt: TGTGCCAGCAGCTCAGGGGCGGGGGAGCAGTTCTTC
CDR3aa: CASSSGAGEQFF

v_gene: TRBV29-1
j_gene: TRBJ1-2
abundance: many
d_gene: -
CDR3nt: TGCAGCGTTGTGAAGGGTACCTATGGCTACACCTTC
CDR3aa: CSVVKGTYGYTF

v_gene: TRBV3-1
j_gene: TRBJ1-1
abundance: -
d_gene: TRBD1
CDR3nt: TGTGCCAGCAGCCTGGGACAGAGCAGGAACACTGAAGCTTTCTTT
CDR3aa: CASSLGQSRNTEAFF

v_gene: TRBV20-1
j_gene: TRBJ2-7
abundance: few
d_gene: TRBD2
CDR3nt: TGCAGTGCTAGTGGAGACAGAGAGCGGGGGACCTACGAGCAGTACTTC
CDR3aa: CSASGDRERGTYEQYF

v_gene: TRBV5-6
j_gene: TRBJ2-1
abundance: few
d_gene: -
CDR3nt: TGTGCCAGCAGCTGGCCAGGCGTATTCAATGAGCAGTTCTTC
CDR3aa: CASSWPGVFNEQFF

v_gene: TRBV4-3
j_gene: TRBJ2-3
abundance: few
d_gene: TRBD2
CDR3nt: TGCGCCAGCACCCTGGGTAGCGGGAGCACAGATACGCAGTATTTT
CDR3aa: CASTLGSGSTDTQYF

v_gene: TRBV12-3/TRBV12-4
j_gene: TRBJ1-2
abundance: -
d_gene: TRBD1
CDR3nt: TGTGCCAGCATCCGGGACAGGGGAATGGGCTATGGCTACACCTTC
CDR3aa: CASIRDRGMGYGYTF

v_gene: TRBV7-6
j_gene: TRBJ2-2
abundance: few
d_gene: -
CDR3nt: TGTGCCAGCAGCTTAGGTTCCATCACCGGGGAGCTGTTTTTT
CDR3aa: CASSLGSITGELFF

v_gene: TRBV24-1
j_gene: TRBJ2-1
abundance: -
d_gene: -
CDR3nt: TGTGCCACCACCGGGACAACATACAATGAGCAGTTCTTC
CDR3aa: CATTGTTYNEQFF

v_gene: TRBV11-2
j_gene: TRBJ2-4
abundance: few
d_gene: TRBD1
CDR3nt: TGTGCCAGCAGCCATCCGGTGACAGGGACGGACATTCAGTACTTC
CDR3aa: CASSHPVTGTDIQYF

v_gene: TRBV29-1
j_gene: TRBJ1-4
abundance: -
d_gene: -
CDR3nt: TGCAGCGTACACCCAACTAATGAAAAACTGTTTTTT
CDR3aa: CSVHPTNEKLFF

v_gene: TRBV6-2/TRBV6-3
j_gene: TRBJ2-5
abundance: -
d_gene: -
CDR3nt: TGTGCCAGCAGTAAATTGCAGGAGACCCAGTACTTC
CDR3aa: CASSKLQETQYF

v_gene: TRBV4-1
j_gene: TRBJ1-2
abundance: -
d_gene: TRBD1
CDR3nt: TGCGCCAGCAGCCAAGAAGACAGGGGAAACTATGGCTACACCTTC
CDR3aa: CASSQEDRGNYGYTF

v_gene: TRBV20-1
j_gene: TRBJ2-7
abundance: -
d_gene: -
CDR3nt: TGCAGTGCTAGCCCTCTTGACAGAACCCAATACGAGCAGTACTTC
CDR3aa: CSASPLDRTQYEQYF

v_gene: TRBV5-6
j_gene: TRBJ1-5
abundance: -
d_gene: -
CDR3nt: TGTGCCAGCAGCATAGGACAACTCAATCAGCCCCAGCATTTT
CDR3aa: CASSIGQLNQPQHF

v_gene: TRBV3-1
j_gene: TRBJ1-1
abundance: -
d_gene: -
CDR3nt: TGTGCCAGCAGCGGCGGGGTAGGAGGGAACACTGAAGCTTTCTTT
CDR3aa: CASSGGVGGNTEAFF

v_gene: TRBV10-3
j_gene: TRBJ2-1
abundance: few
d_gene: -
CDR3nt: TGTGCCATCAGTGAGGGGTACCGGCAAATCTACAATGAGCAGTTCTTC
CDR3aa: CAISEGYRQIYNEQFF

v_gene: TRBV10-3
j_gene: TRBJ1-1
abundance: -
d_gene: -
CDR3nt: TGTGCCATCAGTGAGGGCGGCCGGAACACTGAAGCTTTCTTT
CDR3aa: CAISEGGRNTEAFF

v_gene: TRBV19
j_gene: TRBJ2-4
abundance: few
d_gene: -
CDR3nt: TGTGCCAGTAGTATAGAGTCTCGGGGAACTAAAAACATTCAGTACTTC
CDR3aa: CASSIESRGTKNIQYF

v_gene: TRBV5-1
j_gene: TRBJ1-6
abundance: few
d_gene: -
CDR3nt: TGCGCCAGCAGCTTGTGGGCAGGGGTTGGAAATTCACCCCTCCACTTT
CDR3aa: CASSLWAGVGNSPLHF

v_gene: TRBV27
j_gene: TRBJ2-5
abundance: many
d_gene: -
CDR3nt: TGTGCCAGCAGTTTGGGGACGGGACAAGAGACCCAGTACTTC
CDR3aa: CASSLGTGQETQYF